What follows is one TCR beta chain and its context. Its antigen is not known. Deletions cut 0 bases from V and 2 bases from J, with 11 bases between. There are 15 residues in the CDR3. Germline V gene sequence: CDR1 LGHDT, CDR2 YNNKEL (reference sequence). Repertoires were generated with immunoSEQ multiplex PCR, while TCRdb's copy carries only in-frame clones and drops some. The profile covers 25,000 or so clones, with about 72% appearing a single time and roughly an eighth taken by the ten largest. This record belongs to a study of vaccination effects on CD4 cells after COVID-19. Antigen-specific CD4+ T cells were expanded (with viral peptide pools) by the ViraFEST assay ahead of sequencing. Following culture for roughly 10 days, CD4+ T cells were isolated. Previously uninfected by SARS-CoV-2, the vaccine recipients also showed negative nucleocapsid antibodies.

The receptor's source is a human donor who received a COVID-19 vaccine. This rearrangement joins TRBV3-1 (or the pseudogene TRBV3-2) to TRBJ2-7; D is unclear. This sample comprised CD4+ T cells from PBMCs cultured with HCoV-OC43 spike peptides, obtained before COVID-19 vaccination. The subset was: HCoV-OC43 spike overlapping peptide pool stimulation. CDR3 in DNA: TGTGCCAGCAGCCAAGAGTTGGGTTCCACCTACGAGCAGTACTTC. This codes for CASSQELGSTYEQYF.